Sequencing of this T cell receptor (beta chain) was carried out in a study of CD4 and CD8 cells across lung adenocarcinoma regions. Localized lung adenocarcinoma, a non-small cell lung cancer, affected the donors. MiXCR, run by TCRdb on the PCR reads, gives a single entry per CDR3 protein. The sample lists about 19,000 distinct CDR3 sequences, 46% occurring once. The germline V and J ends were trimmed by 4 bases and 3 bases, with 15 bases remaining between them. The CDR3 runs to 15 residues. In germline, CDR1 is MNHEY, CDR2 SVGAGI. This clonotype is medium-sized (0.01 to 0.1%) by share. The sample taken for sequencing was CD4+ T cells from the margin of a lung tumor. This chain uses TRBV6-5 with TRBJ1-2; the D gene is possibly TRBD1 (5 bases). The clonotype originates from a male donor with lung adenocarcinoma. The CD4 and CD8 labels of this study may be unreliable. The CDR3 sequence is CASSSPTMGDYGYTF. In DNA form, the CDR3 reads TGTGCCAGCAGTTCCCCGACGATGGGGGACTATGGCTACACCTTC.